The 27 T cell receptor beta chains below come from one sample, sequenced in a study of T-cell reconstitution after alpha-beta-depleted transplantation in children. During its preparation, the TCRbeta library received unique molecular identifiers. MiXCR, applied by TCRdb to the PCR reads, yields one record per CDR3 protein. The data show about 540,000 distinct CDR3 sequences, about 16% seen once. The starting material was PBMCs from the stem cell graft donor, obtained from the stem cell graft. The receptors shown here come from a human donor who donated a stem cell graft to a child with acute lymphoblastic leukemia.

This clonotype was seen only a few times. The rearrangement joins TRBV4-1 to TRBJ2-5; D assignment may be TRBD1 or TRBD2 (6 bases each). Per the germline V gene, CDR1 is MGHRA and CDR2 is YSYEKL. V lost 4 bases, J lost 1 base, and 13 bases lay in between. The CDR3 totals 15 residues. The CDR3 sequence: CASSLGGRGQETQYF. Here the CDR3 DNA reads TGCGCCAGCAGCCTCGGGGGCAGGGGCCAAGAGACCCAGTACTTC.

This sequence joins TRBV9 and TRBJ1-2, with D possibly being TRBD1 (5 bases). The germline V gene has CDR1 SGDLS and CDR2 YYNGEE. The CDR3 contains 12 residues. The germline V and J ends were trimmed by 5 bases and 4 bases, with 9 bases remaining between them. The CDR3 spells CASRGLFYGYTF. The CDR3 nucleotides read TGTGCCAGCAGGGGGCTGTTCTATGGCTACACCTTC.

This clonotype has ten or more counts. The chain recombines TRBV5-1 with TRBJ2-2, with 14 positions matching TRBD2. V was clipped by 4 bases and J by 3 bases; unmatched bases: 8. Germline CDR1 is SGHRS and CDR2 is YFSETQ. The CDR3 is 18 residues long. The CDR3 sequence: CASSPGLAGGGHTGELFF. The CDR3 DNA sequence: TGCGCCAGCAGCCCTGGACTAGCGGGAGGAGGGCACACCGGGGAGCTGTTTTTT.

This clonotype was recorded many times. CDR3 residues: CASSGLSGSSYNEQFF. The CDR3 nucleotides read TGTGCCAGCAGCGGCCTTAGCGGGAGCTCCTACAATGAGCAGTTCTTC. V usage is TRBV9 and J usage is TRBJ2-1; the match to TRBD2 covers 9 bases. Germline V lookup: CDR1 SGDLS, CDR2 YYNGEE. This CDR3 spans 16 amino acids. Trimming cost V 3 bases and J 0 bases; bases outside gene matches: 4.

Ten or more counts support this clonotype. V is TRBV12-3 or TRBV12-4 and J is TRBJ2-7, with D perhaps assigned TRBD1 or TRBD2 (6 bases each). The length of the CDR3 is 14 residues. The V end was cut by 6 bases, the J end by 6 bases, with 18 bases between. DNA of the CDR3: TGTGCCAGCAGCAGATACCGGGAGACAGGCGAGCAGTACTTC. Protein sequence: CASSRYRETGEQYF.

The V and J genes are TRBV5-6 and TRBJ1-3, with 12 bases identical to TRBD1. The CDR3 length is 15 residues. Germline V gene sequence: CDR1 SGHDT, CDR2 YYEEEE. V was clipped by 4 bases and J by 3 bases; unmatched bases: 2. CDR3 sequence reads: CASSRDRGHGNTIYF. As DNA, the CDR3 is TGTGCCAGCAGCCGGGACAGGGGGCATGGAAACACCATATATTTT.

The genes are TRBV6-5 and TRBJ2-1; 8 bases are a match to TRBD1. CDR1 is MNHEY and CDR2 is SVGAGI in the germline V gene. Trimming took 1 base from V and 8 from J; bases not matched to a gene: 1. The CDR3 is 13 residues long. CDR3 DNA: TGTGCCAGCAGTTACTTACAGGGGGATGAGCAGTTCTTC. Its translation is CASSYLQGDEQFF.

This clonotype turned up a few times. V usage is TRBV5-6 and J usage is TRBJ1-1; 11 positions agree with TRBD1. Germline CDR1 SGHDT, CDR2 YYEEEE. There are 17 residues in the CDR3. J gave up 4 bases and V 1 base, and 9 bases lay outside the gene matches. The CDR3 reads CASSLFWTGGAGTEAFF. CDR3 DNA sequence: TGTGCCAGCAGCTTGTTTTGGACAGGGGGCGCGGGCACTGAAGCTTTCTTT.

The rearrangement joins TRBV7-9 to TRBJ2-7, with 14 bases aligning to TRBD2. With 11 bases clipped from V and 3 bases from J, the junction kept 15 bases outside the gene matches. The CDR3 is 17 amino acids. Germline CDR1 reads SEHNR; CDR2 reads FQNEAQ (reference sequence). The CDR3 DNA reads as TGTGCCGGGACCGCTCCGGGACTAGCGGGAGAAGGCTACGAGCAGTACTTC. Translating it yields CAGTAPGLAGEGYEQYF. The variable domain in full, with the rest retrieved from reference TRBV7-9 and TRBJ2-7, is DTGVSQNPRHKITKRGQNVTFRCDPISEHNRLYWYRQTLGQGPEFLTYFQNEAQLEKSRLLSDRFSAERPKGSFSTLEIQRTEQGDSAMYLCAGTAPGLAGEGYEQYFGPGTRLTVT.

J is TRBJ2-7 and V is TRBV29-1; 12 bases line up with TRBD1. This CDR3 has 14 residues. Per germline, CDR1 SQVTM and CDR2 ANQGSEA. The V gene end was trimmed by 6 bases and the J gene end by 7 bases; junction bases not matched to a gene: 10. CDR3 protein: CSVTRDRGLSEQYF. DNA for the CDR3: TGCAGCGTGACCCGGGACAGGGGGCTTAGTGAGCAGTACTTC.

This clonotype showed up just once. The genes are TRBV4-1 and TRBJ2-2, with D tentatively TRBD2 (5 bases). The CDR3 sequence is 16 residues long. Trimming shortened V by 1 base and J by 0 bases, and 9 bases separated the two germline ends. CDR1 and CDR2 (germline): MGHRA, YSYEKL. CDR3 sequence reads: CASSQGFGANTGELFF. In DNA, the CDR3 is TGCGCCAGCAGCCAAGGGTTCGGGGCGAACACCGGGGAGCTGTTTTTT.

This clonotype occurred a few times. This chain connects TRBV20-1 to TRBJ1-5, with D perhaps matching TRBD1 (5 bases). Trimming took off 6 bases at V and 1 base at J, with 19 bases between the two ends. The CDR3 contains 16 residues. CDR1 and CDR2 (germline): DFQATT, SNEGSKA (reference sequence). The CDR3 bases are TGCAGTGCCAATTTCGGCGGGGGAGGAAGCAATCAGCCCCAGCATTTT. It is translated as CSANFGGGGSNQPQHF.

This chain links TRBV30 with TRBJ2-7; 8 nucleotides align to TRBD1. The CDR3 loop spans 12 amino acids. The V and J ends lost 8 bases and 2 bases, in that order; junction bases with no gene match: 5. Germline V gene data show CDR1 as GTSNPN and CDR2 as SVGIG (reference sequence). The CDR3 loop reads CAGGQGPYEQYF. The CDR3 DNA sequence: TGTGCCGGAGGACAGGGTCCCTACGAGCAGTACTTC.

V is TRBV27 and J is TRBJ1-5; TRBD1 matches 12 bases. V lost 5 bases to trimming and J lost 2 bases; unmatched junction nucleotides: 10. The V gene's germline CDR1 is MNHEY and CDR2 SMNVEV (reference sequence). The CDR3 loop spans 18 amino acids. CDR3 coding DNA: TGTGCCAGCAGTCTTTTGGGGGGGACAGGGGGCCGCAATCAGCCCCAGCATTTT. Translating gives CASSLLGGTGGRNQPQHF.

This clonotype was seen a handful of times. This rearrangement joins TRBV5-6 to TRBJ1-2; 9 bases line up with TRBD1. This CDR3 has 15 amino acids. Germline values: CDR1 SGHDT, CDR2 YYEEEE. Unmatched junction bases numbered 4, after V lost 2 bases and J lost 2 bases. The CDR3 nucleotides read TGTGCCAGCAGCTTTAGGACAGGGGCCAACTATGGCTACACCTTC. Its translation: CASSFRTGANYGYTF.

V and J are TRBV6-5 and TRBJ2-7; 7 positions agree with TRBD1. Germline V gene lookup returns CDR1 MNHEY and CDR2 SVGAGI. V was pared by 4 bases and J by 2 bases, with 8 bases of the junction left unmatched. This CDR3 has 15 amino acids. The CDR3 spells CASSFDRDPTYEQYF. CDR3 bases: TGTGCCAGCAGTTTCGACAGGGACCCTACCTACGAGCAGTACTTC.

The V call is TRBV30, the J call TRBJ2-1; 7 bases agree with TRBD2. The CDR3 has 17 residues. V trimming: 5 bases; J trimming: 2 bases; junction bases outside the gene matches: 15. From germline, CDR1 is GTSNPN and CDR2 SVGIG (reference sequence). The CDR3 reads CAWAPSGEVQPYNEQFF. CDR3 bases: TGTGCCTGGGCCCCTAGCGGCGAGGTCCAACCCTACAATGAGCAGTTCTTC.

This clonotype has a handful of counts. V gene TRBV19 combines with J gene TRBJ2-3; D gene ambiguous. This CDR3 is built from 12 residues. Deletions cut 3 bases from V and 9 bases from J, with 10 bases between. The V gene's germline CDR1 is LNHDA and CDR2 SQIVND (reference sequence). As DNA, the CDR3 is TGTGCCAGTAGTATCGGAGATCAGACGCAGTATTTT. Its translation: CASSIGDQTQYF.

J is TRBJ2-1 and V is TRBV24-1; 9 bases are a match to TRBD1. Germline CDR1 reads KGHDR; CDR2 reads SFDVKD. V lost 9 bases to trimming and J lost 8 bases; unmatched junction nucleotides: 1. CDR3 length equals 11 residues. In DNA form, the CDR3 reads TGTGCCACCGGGACAGGGTATGAGCAGTTCTTC. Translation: CATGTGYEQFF.

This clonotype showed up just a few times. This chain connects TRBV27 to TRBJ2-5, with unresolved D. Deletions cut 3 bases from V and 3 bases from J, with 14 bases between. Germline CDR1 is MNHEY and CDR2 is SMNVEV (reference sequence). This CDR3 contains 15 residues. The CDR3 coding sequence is TGTGCCAGCAGTTTGAGTCGCTTAGACAAAGAGACCCAGTACTTC. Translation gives CASSLSRLDKETQYF.

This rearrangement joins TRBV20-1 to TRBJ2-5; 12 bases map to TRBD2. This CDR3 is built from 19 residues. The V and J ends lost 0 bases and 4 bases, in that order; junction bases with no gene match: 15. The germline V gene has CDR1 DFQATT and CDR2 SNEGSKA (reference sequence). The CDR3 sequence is CSARDPSGSSGRAPETQYF. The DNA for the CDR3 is TGCAGTGCTAGAGATCCCTCCGGGTCTAGCGGGAGGGCCCCAGAGACCCAGTACTTC.

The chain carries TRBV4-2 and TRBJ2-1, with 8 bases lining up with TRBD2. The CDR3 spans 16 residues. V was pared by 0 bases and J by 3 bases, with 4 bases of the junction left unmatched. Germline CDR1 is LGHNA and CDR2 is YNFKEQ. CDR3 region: CASSQDAGGHYNEQFF. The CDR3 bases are TGTGCCAGCAGCCAAGATGCGGGAGGCCACTACAATGAGCAGTTCTTC.

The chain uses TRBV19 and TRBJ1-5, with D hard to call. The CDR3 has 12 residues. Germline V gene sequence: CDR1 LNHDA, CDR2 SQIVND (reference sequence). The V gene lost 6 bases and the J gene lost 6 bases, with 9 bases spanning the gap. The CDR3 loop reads CASSGGSQPQHF. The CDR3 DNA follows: TGTGCCAGTAGCGGAGGAAGTCAGCCCCAGCATTTT.

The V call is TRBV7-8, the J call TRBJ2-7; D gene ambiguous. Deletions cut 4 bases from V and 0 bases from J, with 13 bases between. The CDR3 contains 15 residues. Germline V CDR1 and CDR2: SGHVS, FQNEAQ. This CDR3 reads CASSSPRVSSYEQYF. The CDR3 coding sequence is TGTGCCAGCAGCTCGCCCCGGGTGAGCTCCTACGAGCAGTACTTC.

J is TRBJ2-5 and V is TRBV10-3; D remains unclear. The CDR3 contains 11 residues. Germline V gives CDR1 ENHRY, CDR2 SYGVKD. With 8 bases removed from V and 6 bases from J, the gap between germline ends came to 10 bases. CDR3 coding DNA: TGTGCCATCCCCGGTCGAAAGACCCAGTACTTC. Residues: CAIPGRKTQYF.

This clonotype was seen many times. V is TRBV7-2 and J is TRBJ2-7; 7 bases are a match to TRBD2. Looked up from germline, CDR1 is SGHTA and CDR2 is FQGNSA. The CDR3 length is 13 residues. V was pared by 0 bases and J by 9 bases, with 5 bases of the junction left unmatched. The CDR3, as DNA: TGTGCCAGCAGCTTAGCGGGAGGGCGACCGCAGTACTTC. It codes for CASSLAGGRPQYF.

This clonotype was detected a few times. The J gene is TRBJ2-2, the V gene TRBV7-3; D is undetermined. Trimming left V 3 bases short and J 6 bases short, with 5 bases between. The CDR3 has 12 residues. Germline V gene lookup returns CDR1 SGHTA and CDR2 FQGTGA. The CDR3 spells CASSFQPGELFF. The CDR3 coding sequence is TGTGCCAGCAGCTTTCAGCCCGGGGAGCTGTTTTTT.